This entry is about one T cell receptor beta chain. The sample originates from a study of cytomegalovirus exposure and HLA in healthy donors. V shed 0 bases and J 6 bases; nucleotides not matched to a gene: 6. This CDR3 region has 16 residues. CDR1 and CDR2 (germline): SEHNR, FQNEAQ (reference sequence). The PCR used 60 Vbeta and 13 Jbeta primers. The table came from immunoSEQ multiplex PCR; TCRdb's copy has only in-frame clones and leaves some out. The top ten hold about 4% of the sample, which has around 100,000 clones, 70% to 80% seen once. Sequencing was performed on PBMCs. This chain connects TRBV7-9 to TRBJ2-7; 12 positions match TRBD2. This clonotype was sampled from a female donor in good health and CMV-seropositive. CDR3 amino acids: CASSLARTSGAGEQYF. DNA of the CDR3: TGTGCCAGCAGCTTAGCGAGGACTAGCGGGGCGGGCGAGCAGTACTTC.